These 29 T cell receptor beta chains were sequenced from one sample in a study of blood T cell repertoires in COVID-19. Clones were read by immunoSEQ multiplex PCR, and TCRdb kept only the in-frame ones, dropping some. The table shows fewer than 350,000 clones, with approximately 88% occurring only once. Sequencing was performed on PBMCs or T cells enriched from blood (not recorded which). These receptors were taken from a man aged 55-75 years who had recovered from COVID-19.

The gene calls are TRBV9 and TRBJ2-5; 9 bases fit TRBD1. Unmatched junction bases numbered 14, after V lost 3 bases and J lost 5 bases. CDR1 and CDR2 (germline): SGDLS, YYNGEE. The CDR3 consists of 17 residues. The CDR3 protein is CASSANPGQGNGETQYF. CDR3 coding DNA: TGTGCCAGCAGCGCAAATCCGGGACAGGGCAATGGGGAGACCCAGTACTTC. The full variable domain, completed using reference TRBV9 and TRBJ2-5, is DSGVTQTPKHLITATGQRVTLRCSPRSGDLSVYWYQQSLDQGLQFLIQYYNGEERAKGNILERFSAQQFPDLHSELNLSSLELGDSALYFCASSANPGQGNGETQYFGPGTRLLVL.

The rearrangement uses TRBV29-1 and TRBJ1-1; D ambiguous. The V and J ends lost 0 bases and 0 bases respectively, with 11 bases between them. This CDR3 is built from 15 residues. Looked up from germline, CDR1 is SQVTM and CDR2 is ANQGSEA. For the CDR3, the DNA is TGCAGCGTTGAAGATCGTTCGGTGATGAACACTGAAGCTTTCTTT. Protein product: CSVEDRSVMNTEAFF.

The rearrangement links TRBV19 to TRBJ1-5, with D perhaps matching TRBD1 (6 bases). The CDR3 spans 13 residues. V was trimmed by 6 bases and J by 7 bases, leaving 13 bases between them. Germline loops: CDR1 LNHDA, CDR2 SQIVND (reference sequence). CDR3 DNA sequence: TGTGCCAGTAGGCCACAGGGCGAACAGCCCCAGCATTTT. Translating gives CASRPQGEQPQHF.

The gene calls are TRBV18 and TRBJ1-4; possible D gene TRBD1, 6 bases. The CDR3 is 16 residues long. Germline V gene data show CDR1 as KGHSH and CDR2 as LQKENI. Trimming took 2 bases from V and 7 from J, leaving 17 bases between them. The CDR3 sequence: CASSPTAQGVSEKLFF. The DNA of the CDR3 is TGTGCCAGCTCACCAACGGCACAGGGTGTGAGTGAAAAACTGTTTTTT.

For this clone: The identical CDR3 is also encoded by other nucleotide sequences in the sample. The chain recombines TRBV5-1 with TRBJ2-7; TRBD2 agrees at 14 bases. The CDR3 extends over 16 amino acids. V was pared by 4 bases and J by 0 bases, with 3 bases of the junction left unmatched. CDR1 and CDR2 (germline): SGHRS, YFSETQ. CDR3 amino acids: CASSPGTSGSSYEQYF. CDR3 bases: TGCGCCAGCAGCCCTGGGACTAGCGGGAGCTCCTACGAGCAGTACTTC.

The CDR3: CASSSPLAGPYNEQFF. The CDR3 region has the DNA TGTGCCAGCAGTTCCCCTCTAGCGGGGCCTTACAATGAGCAGTTCTTC. The gene calls are TRBV2 and TRBJ2-1, with 9 bases fitting TRBD2. This CDR3 is built from 16 residues. V was clipped by 5 bases and J by 4 bases; unmatched bases: 9. Germline V gene data show CDR1 as SNHLY and CDR2 as FYNNEI.

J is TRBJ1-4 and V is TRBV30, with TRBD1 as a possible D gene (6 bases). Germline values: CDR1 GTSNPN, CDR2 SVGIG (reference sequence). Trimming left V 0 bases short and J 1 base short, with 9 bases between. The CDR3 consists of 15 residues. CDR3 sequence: CAWSVQGQTNEKLFF. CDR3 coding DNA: TGTGCCTGGAGTGTACAGGGCCAAACTAATGAAAAACTGTTTTTT. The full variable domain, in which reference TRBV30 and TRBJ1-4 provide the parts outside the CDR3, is SQTIHQWPATLVQPVGSPLSLECTVEGTSNPNLYWYRQAAGRGLQLLFYSVGIGQISSEVPQNLSASRPQDRQFILSSKKLLLSDSGFYLCAWSVQGQTNEKLFFGSGTQLSVL.

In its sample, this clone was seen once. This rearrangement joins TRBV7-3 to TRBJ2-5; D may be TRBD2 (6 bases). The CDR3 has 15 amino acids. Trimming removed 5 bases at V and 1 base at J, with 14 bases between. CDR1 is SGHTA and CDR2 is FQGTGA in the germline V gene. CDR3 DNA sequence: TGTGCCAGCAGCCCGAATGGAGGGTTCCAAGAGACCCAGTACTTC. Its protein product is CASSPNGGFQETQYF.

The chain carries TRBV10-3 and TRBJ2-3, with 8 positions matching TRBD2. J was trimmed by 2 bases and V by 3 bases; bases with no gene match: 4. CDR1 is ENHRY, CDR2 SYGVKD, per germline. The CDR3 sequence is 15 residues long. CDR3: CAISEGAGDTDTQYF. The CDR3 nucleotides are TGTGCCATCAGTGAAGGAGCGGGGGACACAGATACGCAGTATTTT.

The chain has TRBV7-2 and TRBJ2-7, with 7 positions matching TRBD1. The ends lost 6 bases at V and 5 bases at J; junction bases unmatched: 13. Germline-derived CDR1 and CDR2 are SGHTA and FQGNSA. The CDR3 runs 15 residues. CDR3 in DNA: TGTGCCAGCAGTCTAAGGACAGGTTGGAGGAACGAGCAGTACTTC. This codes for CASSLRTGWRNEQYF.

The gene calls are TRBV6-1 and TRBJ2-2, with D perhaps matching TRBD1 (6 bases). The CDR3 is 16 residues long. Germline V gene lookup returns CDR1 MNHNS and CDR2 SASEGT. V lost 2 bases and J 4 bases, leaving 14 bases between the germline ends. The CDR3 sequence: CASSESGTISTGELFF. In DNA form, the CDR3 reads TGTGCCAGCAGTGAAAGTGGGACAATCAGCACCGGGGAGCTGTTTTTT.

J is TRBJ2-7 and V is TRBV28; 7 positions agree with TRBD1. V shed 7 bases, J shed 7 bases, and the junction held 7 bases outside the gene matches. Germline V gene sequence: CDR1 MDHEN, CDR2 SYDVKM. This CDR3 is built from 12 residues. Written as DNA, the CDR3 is TGTGCCAGCACCCCAGGGGGTTTGGAGCAGTACTTC. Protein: CASTPGGLEQYF.

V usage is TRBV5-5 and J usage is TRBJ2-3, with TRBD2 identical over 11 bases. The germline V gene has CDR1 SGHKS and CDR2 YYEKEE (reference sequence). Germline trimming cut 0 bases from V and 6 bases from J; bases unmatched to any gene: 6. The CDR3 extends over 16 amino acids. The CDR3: CASSLVSGRVWDTQYF. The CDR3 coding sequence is TGTGCCAGCAGCTTGGTTAGCGGGAGGGTATGGGATACGCAGTATTTT. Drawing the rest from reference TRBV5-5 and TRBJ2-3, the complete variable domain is DAGVTQSPTHLIKTRGQQVTLRCSPISGHKSVSWYQQVLGQGPQFIFQYYEKEERGRGNFPDRFSARQFPNYSSELNVNALLLGDSALYLCASSLVSGRVWDTQYFGPGTRLTVL.

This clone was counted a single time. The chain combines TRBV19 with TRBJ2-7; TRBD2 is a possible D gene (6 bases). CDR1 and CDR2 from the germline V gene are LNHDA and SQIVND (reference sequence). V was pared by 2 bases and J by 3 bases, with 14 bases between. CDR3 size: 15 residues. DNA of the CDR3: TGTGCCAGTAGTATATTTGCTAGCGAGAGCTACGAGCAGTACTTC. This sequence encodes CASSIFASESYEQYF.

The chain's CDR3 is CASSPGQGESYGYTF. The CDR3 DNA reads TGTGCCAGCAGTCCGGGACAGGGGGAGTCCTATGGCTACACCTTC. This chain joins TRBV7-3 and TRBJ1-2; 11 nucleotides match TRBD1. Germline lookup yields CDR1 SGHTA and CDR2 FQGTGA. The J segment lost 4 bases and the V segment lost 6 bases, leaving 7 bases of the junction unmatched. The CDR3 extends over 15 amino acids.

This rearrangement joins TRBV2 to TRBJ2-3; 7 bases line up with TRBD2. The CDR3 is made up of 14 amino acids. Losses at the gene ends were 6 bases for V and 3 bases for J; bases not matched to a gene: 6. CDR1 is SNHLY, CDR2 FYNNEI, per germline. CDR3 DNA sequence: TGTGCCAGCAGACCGGGACTACCGACAGATACGCAGTATTTT. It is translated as CASRPGLPTDTQYF.

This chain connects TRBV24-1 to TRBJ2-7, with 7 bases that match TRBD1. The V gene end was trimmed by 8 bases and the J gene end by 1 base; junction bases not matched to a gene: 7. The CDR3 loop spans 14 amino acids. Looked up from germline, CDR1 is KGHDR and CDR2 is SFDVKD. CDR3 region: CATNHRDSSYEQYF. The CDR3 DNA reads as TGTGCCACCAACCACCGGGACAGTTCCTACGAGCAGTACTTC.

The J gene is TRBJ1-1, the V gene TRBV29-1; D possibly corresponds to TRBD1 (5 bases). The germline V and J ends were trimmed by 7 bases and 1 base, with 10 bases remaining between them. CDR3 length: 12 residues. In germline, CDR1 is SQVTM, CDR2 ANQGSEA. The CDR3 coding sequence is TGCAGCGGGCTCGACAGGAACACTGAAGCTTTCTTT. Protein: CSGLDRNTEAFF.

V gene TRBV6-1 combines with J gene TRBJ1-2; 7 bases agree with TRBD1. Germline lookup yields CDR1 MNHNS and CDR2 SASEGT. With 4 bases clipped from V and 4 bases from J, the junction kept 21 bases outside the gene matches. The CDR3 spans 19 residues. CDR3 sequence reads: CASSAFPLQQGSVPYGYTF. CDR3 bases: TGTGCCAGCAGTGCCTTTCCCCTCCAACAGGGGTCTGTACCCTATGGCTACACCTTC.

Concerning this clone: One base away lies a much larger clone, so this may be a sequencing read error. CDR3 loop: CASSLDGNYGYTF. DNA for the CDR3: TGCGCCAGCAGCTTGGACGGGAACTATGGCTACACCTTC. The chain uses TRBV5-1 and TRBJ1-2; D not resolved. V was trimmed by 0 bases and J by 2 bases, leaving 5 bases between them. The germline V gene encodes CDR1 SGHRS and CDR2 YFSETQ. CDR3 length: 13 residues.

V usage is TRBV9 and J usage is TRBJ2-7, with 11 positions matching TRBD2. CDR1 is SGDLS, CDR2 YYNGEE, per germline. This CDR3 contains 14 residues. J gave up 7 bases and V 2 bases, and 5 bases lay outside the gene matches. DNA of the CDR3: TGTGCCAGCAGCGTTTCCGGGACTAGCGGAGAGCAGTACTTC. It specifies CASSVSGTSGEQYF. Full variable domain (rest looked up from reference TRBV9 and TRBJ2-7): DSGVTQTPKHLITATGQRVTLRCSPRSGDLSVYWYQQSLDQGLQFLIQYYNGEERAKGNILERFSAQQFPDLHSELNLSSLELGDSALYFCASSVSGTSGEQYFGPGTRLTVT.

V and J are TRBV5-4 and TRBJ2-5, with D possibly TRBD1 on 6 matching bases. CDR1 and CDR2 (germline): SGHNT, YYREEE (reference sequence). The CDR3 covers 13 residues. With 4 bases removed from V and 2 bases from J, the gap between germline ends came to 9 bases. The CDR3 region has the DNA TGTGCCAGCAGCCGGGACAAGCAAGAGACCCAGTACTTC. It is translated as CASSRDKQETQYF. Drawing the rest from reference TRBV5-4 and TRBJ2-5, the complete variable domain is ETGVTQSPTHLIKTRGQQVTLRCSSQSGHNTVSWYQQALGQGPQFIFQYYREEENGRGNFPPRFSGLQFPNYSSELNVNALELDDSALYLCASSRDKQETQYFGPGTRLLVL.

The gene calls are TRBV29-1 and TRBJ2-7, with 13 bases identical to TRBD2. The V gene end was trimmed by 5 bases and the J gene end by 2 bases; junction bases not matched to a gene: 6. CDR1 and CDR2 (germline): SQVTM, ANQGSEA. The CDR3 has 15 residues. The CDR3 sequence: CSVSGTSGVTYEQYF. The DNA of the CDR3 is TGCAGCGTTTCCGGGACTAGCGGGGTTACCTACGAGCAGTACTTC.

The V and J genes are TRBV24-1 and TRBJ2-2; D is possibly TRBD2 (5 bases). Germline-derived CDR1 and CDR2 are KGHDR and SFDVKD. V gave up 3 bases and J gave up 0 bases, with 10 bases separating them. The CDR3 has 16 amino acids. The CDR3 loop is CATSDGSGPNTGELFF. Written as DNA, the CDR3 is TGTGCCACCAGTGATGGCAGCGGACCGAACACCGGGGAGCTGTTTTTT.

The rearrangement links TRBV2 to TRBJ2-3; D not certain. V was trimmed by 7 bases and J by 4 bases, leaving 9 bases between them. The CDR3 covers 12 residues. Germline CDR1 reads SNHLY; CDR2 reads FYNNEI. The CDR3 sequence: CASIERADTQYF. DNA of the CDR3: TGTGCCAGCATCGAACGCGCAGATACGCAGTATTTT.

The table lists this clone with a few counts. The CDR3 nucleotides are TGTGCCAGCAGGACAGGGTTGACTTCACCCCTCCACTTT. Amino acid sequence: CASRTGLTSPLHF. The chain has TRBV12-3 or TRBV12-4 and TRBJ1-6, with TRBD1 identical over 7 bases. V lost 6 bases and J lost 9; bases outside the gene matches: 5. The CDR3 runs 13 residues.

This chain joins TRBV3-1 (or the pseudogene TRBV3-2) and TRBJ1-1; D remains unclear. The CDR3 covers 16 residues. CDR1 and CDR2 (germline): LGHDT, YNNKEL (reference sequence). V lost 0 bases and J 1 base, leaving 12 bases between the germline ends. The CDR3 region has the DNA TGTGCCAGCAGCCAAGAACGACCTCCAGGGAACACTGAAGCTTTCTTT. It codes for CASSQERPPGNTEAFF.

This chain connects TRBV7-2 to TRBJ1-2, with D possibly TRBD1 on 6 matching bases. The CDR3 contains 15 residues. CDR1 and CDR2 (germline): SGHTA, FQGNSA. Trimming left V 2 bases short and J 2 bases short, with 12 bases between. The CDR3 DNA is TGTGCCAGCAGCTTAATCCGGACAGCGAACTATGGCTACACCTTC. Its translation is CASSLIRTANYGYTF.

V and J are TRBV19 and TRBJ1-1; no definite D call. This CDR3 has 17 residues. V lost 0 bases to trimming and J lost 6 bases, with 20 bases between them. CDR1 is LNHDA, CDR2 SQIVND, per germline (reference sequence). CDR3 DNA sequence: TGTGCCAGTAGTATAGATCGGAAGGGTACGGTGAGGGCTGAAGCTTTCTTT. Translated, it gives CASSIDRKGTVRAEAFF.